This T cell receptor (beta chain) was observed in a study of human T cells and chemical hapten exposure. Overall study context: The variation in per-sample TCR yields arose mainly from small differences in pooled library volumes. Study-level points and caveats: DPC sensitization left the count of TCRs above 1 in 1000 unchanged. More PT1 expanded TCRs went with higher patch test scores.

This clonotype was observed many times. No antigen is known for it. Authors' methods: Samples had a median of 95,638 TCRs, ranging roughly 20,000 to 690,600. TCRdb reanalysed the RACE reads using MiXCR and keeps one entry per CDR3 protein. Here the V and J calls rest on TCRdb's processing, not on the authors' analysis. The table records about 90,000 distinct CDR3 sequences, about 8% of them present only once. CDR3 length equals 17 residues. V gave up 3 bases and J gave up 5 bases; unmatched junction bases: 10. This sample's time point: pre-sensitization, week 0. The treatment is: therapeutic diphenylcyclopropenone sensitization with weekly scalp DPC.

The specimen was whole blood, collected in connection with sensitization to the hapten diphenylcyclopropenone (DPC). This clonotype was obtained from a man aged 35 to 55 with alopecia areata. Some clones in this sample may be carry-over from other donors' samples. This chain links TRBV12-3 or TRBV12-4 with TRBJ1-6; 7 positions match TRBD1. The CDR3 DNA reads TGTGCCAGCAGTTTCCCCCTCGGAACAGGGGATAATTCACCCCTCCACTTT. Translating it yields CASSFPLGTGDNSPLHF.